This T cell receptor (beta chain) was obtained from a study of shared clonotypes between healthy human individuals. Study context: CD4 naive and memory got three plates each, CD8 naive two, CD8 memory one.

The length of the CDR3 is 16 residues. Looked up from germline, CDR1 is MNHNS and CDR2 is SASEGT. The ends lost 4 bases at V and 1 base at J; junction bases unmatched: 4. At the deep level, the assay was run. The repertoire was sequenced with immunoSEQ multiplex PCR; TCRdb's copy has only in-frame clones and lacks some. The profile shows around 2,000,000 clones, about 95% of them singletons. Details on this clone: The antigen is undetermined.

CD8 cells regarded as naive lacked CD45RO, were positively chosen for CCR7, and omitted terminally differentiated effector memory CD45RA+ cells. Study-level results: Limitation of the genetic and exposure-history diversity represented came from the few donors.

The TCR originated in a man younger than 30 in good health. This chain links TRBV6-1 with TRBJ2-2; 9 bases match TRBD1. Sequencing was done on a sample of naive CD8+ T cells sorted from blood. The CDR3, as DNA: TGTGCCAGCAGTGTAACGACAGGGGGGAACACCGGGGAGCTGTTTTTT. Protein: CASSVTTGGNTGELFF.